The 4 T cell receptor beta chains given below trace back to one sample, sequenced in a study. Each CDR3 protein is one row after TCRdb ran MiXCR on the RT-PCR reads. The sample includes about 680,000 distinct CDR3 sequences, more than 13% of them seen just once. Sample: memory CD4+ T cells from blood. The receptors originated from a female donor in good health, serving as a healthy control.

This clonotype has only a few counts. The genes are TRBV24-1 and TRBJ2-1; maybe TRBD2 (5 bases). Germline V lookup: CDR1 KGHDR, CDR2 SFDVKD. The ends were cut back, 3 bases at V and 7 bases at J, with 12 bases in the middle. The CDR3 runs to 14 residues. CDR3 sequence reads: CATSDPARRNEQFF. CDR3 coding DNA: TGTGCCACCAGTGATCCTGCCAGGAGGAATGAGCAGTTCTTC.

This clonotype was detected ten times or more. The V call is TRBV20-1, the J call TRBJ2-3; 7 positions agree with TRBD2. V was clipped by 6 bases and J by 6 bases; unmatched bases: 6. CDR1 is DFQATT, CDR2 SNEGSKA, per germline (reference sequence). The CDR3 runs 12 residues. CDR3 sequence (DNA): TGCAGTGCCAGCGGGATCGGGGATACGCAGTATTTT. It is translated as CSASGIGDTQYF.

The rearrangement links TRBV5-1 to TRBJ1-4; a weak D match, TRBD1 (6 bases). Germline CDR1 SGHRS, CDR2 YFSETQ. CDR3 length: 15 amino acids. V shed 3 bases and J shed 4 bases, with 13 bases lying between them. The CDR3 coding sequence is TGCGCCAGCAGCTCTACAGGGCTGGGTAATGAAAAACTGTTTTTT. As protein: CASSSTGLGNEKLFF.

The chain joins TRBV18 to TRBJ2-7; TRBD1 aligns across 8 bases. Germline V gives CDR1 KGHSH, CDR2 LQKENI. CDR3 length: 16 amino acids. Trimming removed 0 bases from V and 6 bases from J; junction bases left unmatched: 10. The DNA for the CDR3 is TGTGCCAGCTCACCACCTTCATCGAGCAGGGGGCGCGAGCAGTACTTC. This encodes CASSPPSSSRGREQYF.